These 22 T cell receptor beta chains were all obtained from the same sample, sequenced in a study of shared clonotypes between healthy human individuals. The protocol was immunoSEQ multiplex PCR, while the TCRdb copy is restricted to in-frame clones and leaves out a portion. The profile covers more than 1 million clones, with 70% to 80% appearing a single time and under 0.6% taken by the ten largest. The sequencing input was memory CD4+ T cells from PBMCs. The subset denotes: CD45RA-negative fraction. The receptor set was obtained from a man between 18 and 29 years old in good health. Some clones in this sample may be carry-over from other donors' samples.

The V and J genes are TRBV5-1 and TRBJ2-3; 15 nucleotides agree with TRBD2. Per germline, CDR1 SGHRS and CDR2 YFSETQ. The V gene end was trimmed by 2 bases and the J gene end by 4 bases; junction bases not matched to a gene: 2. This CDR3 has 16 residues. CDR3 sequence reads: CASSFGTSGRSDTQYF. CDR3 nucleotides: TGCGCCAGCAGCTTCGGGACTAGCGGGAGGTCAGATACGCAGTATTTT.

The chain carries TRBV11-3 and TRBJ2-3; possible D gene TRBD1, 7 bases. This CDR3 is built from 14 residues. The germline V gene encodes CDR1 SGHNT and CDR2 YENEEA. V lost 5 bases and J 3 bases, leaving 12 bases between the germline ends. CDR3 residues: CASSPGGWTDTQYF. In nucleotides, the CDR3 is TGTGCCAGCAGCCCAGGGGGGTGGACAGATACGCAGTATTTT.

CDR3 region: CASSFHETQYF. The CDR3, as DNA: TGTGCCAGCAGTTTCCATGAGACCCAGTACTTC. The chain combines TRBV28 with TRBJ2-5; D gene unclear. The CDR3 sequence is 11 residues long. The V end was cut by 3 bases, the J end by 5 bases, with 4 bases between. The germline V gene encodes CDR1 MDHEN and CDR2 SYDVKM.

The rearrangement uses TRBV15 and TRBJ1-1, with 7 bases fitting TRBD1. CDR3 size: 17 residues. Germline V gene lookup returns CDR1 LNHNV and CDR2 YYDKDF (reference sequence). V shed 4 bases and J 0 bases; nucleotides not matched to a gene: 11. The CDR3, as DNA: TGTGCCACCAGCAAACTGGGGGACAGACCTATGAACACTGAAGCTTTCTTT. Its protein product is CATSKLGDRPMNTEAFF. Full variable domain (remainder filled in from reference TRBV15 and TRBJ1-1): DAMVIQNPRYQVTQFGKPVTLSCSQTLNHNVMYWYQQKSSQAPKLLFHYYDKDFNNEADTPDNFQSRRPNTSFCFLDIRSPGLGDTAMYLCATSKLGDRPMNTEAFFGQGTRLTVV.

The J gene is TRBJ1-2, the V gene TRBV28; 7 nucleotides match TRBD1. This CDR3 has 17 residues. Trimming at V came to 4 bases and at J to 2 bases, leaving 13 bases not matched to a gene. The germline V gene encodes CDR1 MDHEN and CDR2 SYDVKM. In DNA form, the CDR3 reads TGTGCCAGCAGTTCCACGGACAGGCCGGGCCGGAACTATGGCTACACCTTC. Its protein is CASSSTDRPGRNYGYTF.

This clone was counted only a few times. The chain joins TRBV6-5 to TRBJ2-7; 8 bases are shared with TRBD1. CDR1 and CDR2 from the germline V gene are MNHEY and SVGAGI. V was clipped by 6 bases and J by 6 bases; unmatched bases: 7. This CDR3 has 13 amino acids. The CDR3 DNA sequence: TGTGCCAGCAGGACAGGGGTGGGTAGCGAGCAGTACTTC. Protein product: CASRTGVGSEQYF.

V gene TRBV6-1 combines with J gene TRBJ2-2; 9 bases align to TRBD2. The V gene end was trimmed by 7 bases and the J gene end by 6 bases; junction bases not matched to a gene: 9. The CDR3 extends over 15 amino acids. Germline lookup yields CDR1 MNHNS and CDR2 SASEGT. Written as DNA, the CDR3 is TGTGCCAGCAAGGAAGGGTTAGCGGGAGCCGGGGAGCTGTTTTTT. Protein product: CASKEGLAGAGELFF.

The chain combines TRBV15 with TRBJ2-3; perhaps TRBD2 as D (6 bases). V was shortened by 4 bases and J by 0 bases, with 11 bases between the two germline ends. From germline, CDR1 is LNHNV and CDR2 YYDKDF (reference sequence). The CDR3 spans 15 residues. CDR3 DNA sequence: TGTGCCACCAGCAAGCCCGGGACTAGCACAGATACGCAGTATTTT. Its translation is CATSKPGTSTDTQYF.

The gene calls are TRBV2 and TRBJ1-6; D gene ambiguous. There are 14 residues in the CDR3. Trimming left V 8 bases short and J 0 bases short, with 8 bases between. Germline V gives CDR1 SNHLY, CDR2 FYNNEI. The CDR3 DNA follows: TGTGCCAGCGGGGTGAGCTCCTATAATTCACCCCTCCACTTT. It yields the protein CASGVSSYNSPLHF. The whole variable domain, remainder taken from reference TRBV2 and TRBJ1-6, is EPEVTQTPSHQVTQMGQEVILRCVPISNHLYFYWYRQILGQKVEFLVSFYNNEISEKSEIFDDQFSVERPDGSNFTLKIRSTKLEDSAMYFCASGVSSYNSPLHFGNGTRLTVT.

This sequence joins TRBV5-8 and TRBJ2-3; a possible D gene is TRBD2 (5 bases). The length of the CDR3 is 14 residues. Germline loops: CDR1 SGHTS, CDR2 YDEGEE. V was cut by 2 bases and J by 2 bases, with 9 bases left in between. In DNA form, the CDR3 reads TGTGCCAGCAGCTTTCAGCGGCCCACAGATACGCAGTATTTT. This encodes CASSFQRPTDTQYF.

The V and J genes are TRBV7-3 and TRBJ2-7, with D possibly matching TRBD2 (6 bases). Trimming left V 5 bases short and J 5 bases short, with 19 bases between. CDR3 length: 15 residues. Germline V gene sequence: CDR1 SGHTA, CDR2 FQGTGA. Here the CDR3 DNA reads TGTGCCAGCAGCACCCGAAGCGGGCAGGTCGACGAGCAGTACTTC. The encoded protein is CASSTRSGQVDEQYF.

The CDR3 is CAISETSGNTGELFF. CDR3 DNA sequence: TGTGCCATCAGTGAGACTAGCGGGAACACCGGGGAGCTGTTTTTT. The rearrangement uses TRBV10-3 and TRBJ2-2; 8 nucleotides line up with TRBD2. The CDR3 spans 15 residues. The trim removed 2 bases at V and 1 base at J, leaving 0 bases unmatched. The germline V gene has CDR1 ENHRY and CDR2 SYGVKD.

In this sample, this clone turned up a few times. Additional DNA sequences in this sample encode the identical CDR3. The chain couples TRBV28 to TRBJ2-7, with 11 positions matching TRBD1. This CDR3 has 15 amino acids. Looked up from germline, CDR1 is MDHEN and CDR2 is SYDVKM. J was trimmed by 3 bases and V by 1 base; bases with no gene match: 2. In DNA form, the CDR3 reads TGTGCCAGCAGTTTATCCGGGACAGGGGGCTACGAGCAGTACTTC. It specifies CASSLSGTGGYEQYF.

This clone was seen only a few times. V gene TRBV11-2 combines with J gene TRBJ1-1; D is uncertain. The germline V gene encodes CDR1 SGHAT and CDR2 FQNNGV. Trimming removed 3 bases from V and 1 base from J, with 9 bases in between. The CDR3 is 14 amino acids. The CDR3 DNA reads as TGTGCCAGCAGCTTGGCCCACTCGAACACTGAAGCTTTCTTT. Protein product: CASSLAHSNTEAFF.

V usage is TRBV6-5 and J usage is TRBJ1-4; 7 bases map to TRBD1. Per germline, CDR1 MNHEY and CDR2 SVGAGI. The CDR3 runs 15 residues. V was clipped by 6 bases and J by 7 bases; unmatched bases: 11. CDR3 region: CASRAGDSWAEKLFF. The CDR3 DNA sequence: TGTGCCAGCAGGGCGGGGGACAGCTGGGCTGAAAAACTGTTTTTT.

The J gene is TRBJ1-5, the V gene TRBV2; no clear D gene. The CDR3 totals 15 residues. Germline V gene data show CDR1 as SNHLY and CDR2 as FYNNEI. V dropped 5 bases and J dropped 4 bases, with 15 bases sitting between them. DNA of the CDR3: TGTGCCAGCAGTCCACGATCTCTTGAAAATCAGCCCCAGCATTTT. Translating gives CASSPRSLENQPQHF.

This chain joins TRBV27 and TRBJ2-5; 9 nucleotides match TRBD1. This CDR3 spans 15 amino acids. Trimming cost V 5 bases and J 2 bases; bases outside gene matches: 6. Germline assignment: CDR1 MNHEY and CDR2 SMNVEV (reference sequence). The CDR3 is CASSAYRGHQETQYF. The CDR3 DNA is TGTGCCAGCAGTGCTTACAGGGGGCATCAAGAGACCCAGTACTTC.

There are a few counts of this clone. CDR3 residues: CASSLGQGSDTQYF. The CDR3 DNA reads TGTGCCAGCAGCTTAGGCCAGGGCTCAGATACGCAGTATTTT. This sequence joins TRBV7-2 and TRBJ2-3; D possibly corresponds to TRBD1 (5 bases). Germline CDR1 is SGHTA and CDR2 is FQGNSA. Trimming shortened V by 1 base and J by 4 bases, and 9 bases separated the two germline ends. This CDR3 contains 14 residues.

The chain couples TRBV9 to TRBJ1-2, with no clear D. The CDR3 has 15 amino acids. Trimming removed 0 bases at V and 7 bases at J, with 16 bases between. CDR1 is SGDLS, CDR2 YYNGEE, per germline. The DNA of the CDR3 is TGTGCCAGCAGCGTAGTAACGGCGGAGGCCTCTGGCTACACCTTC. This codes for CASSVVTAEASGYTF.

The gene calls are TRBV28 and TRBJ1-2; D is undetermined. Germline V gene lookup returns CDR1 MDHEN and CDR2 SYDVKM. V was trimmed by 1 base and J by 2 bases, leaving 8 bases between them. This CDR3 contains 14 residues. As DNA, the CDR3 is TGTGCCAGCAGTTTATATGCGGGGAACTATGGCTACACCTTC. This gives the protein CASSLYAGNYGYTF.

This clone was observed a few times. This chain joins TRBV25-1 and TRBJ2-7; tentatively, D is TRBD2 (6 bases). CDR3 length: 14 residues. V gave up 9 bases and J gave up 4 bases, with 19 bases separating them. Germline CDR1 is MGHDK and CDR2 is SYGVNS. This CDR3 reads CASPGREIVYEQYF. CDR3 nucleotides: TGTGCCAGTCCCGGGCGGGAAATAGTGTACGAGCAGTACTTC.

The V gene is TRBV7-2, the J gene TRBJ2-1; no reliable D call. V lost 1 base and J lost 2, with 9 bases in between. Germline loops: CDR1 SGHTA, CDR2 FQGNSA. The CDR3 runs to 15 residues. CDR3: CASSLDGGPYNEQFF. Written as DNA, the CDR3 is TGTGCCAGCAGCTTAGATGGTGGCCCCTACAATGAGCAGTTCTTC.